This entry describes one T cell receptor (beta chain). The sample originates from a study of blood T cell repertoires in COVID-19. Looking at the study overall: The United States, Italy and Spain were the sources of the acute and convalescent COVID-19 samples. The analysed material was cDNA or gDNA that came from T cells, B-cell-depleted T cells, or PBMCs.

This CDR3 is built from 9 residues. Per the original methods: Researchers report that nucleated cell counts were estimated from reference gene primer amplification. Produced via immunoSEQ multiplex PCR; TCRdb's table is partial and in-frame only. V and J calls and clone size are copied from that table; D and trimming were computed from the DNA. The sample consists of 95,000 to 150,000 clones, just over 85% of them appearing once. This sequence was found in a man aged 35-49 years with acute or convalescent COVID-19. The sample comprised peripheral blood. The gene calls are TRBV21-1 and TRBJ1-4; the table's D call of TRBD1 was not tested on the DNA. TRBV21-1 is flagged as a pseudogene. The CDR3 sequence is CASSPGQQF. In DNA, the CDR3 is TGTGCCAGCAGCCCGGGACAGCAATTT.